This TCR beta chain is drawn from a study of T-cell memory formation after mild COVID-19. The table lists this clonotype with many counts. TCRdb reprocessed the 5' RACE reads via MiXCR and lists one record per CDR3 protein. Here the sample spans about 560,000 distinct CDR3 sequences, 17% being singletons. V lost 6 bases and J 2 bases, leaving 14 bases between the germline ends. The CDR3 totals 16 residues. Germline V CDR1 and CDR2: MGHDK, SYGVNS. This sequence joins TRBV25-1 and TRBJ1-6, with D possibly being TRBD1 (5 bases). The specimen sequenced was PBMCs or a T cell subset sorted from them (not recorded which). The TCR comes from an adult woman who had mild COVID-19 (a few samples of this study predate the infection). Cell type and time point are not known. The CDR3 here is CASSERGETYNSPLHF. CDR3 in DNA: TGTGCCAGCAGCGAAAGGGGCGAAACCTATAATTCACCCCTCCACTTT. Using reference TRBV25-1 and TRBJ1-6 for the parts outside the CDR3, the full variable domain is EADIYQTPRYLVIGTGKKITLECSQTMGHDKMYWYQQDPGMELHLIHYSYGVNSTEKGDLSSESTVSRIRTEHFPLTLESARPSHTSQYLCASSERGETYNSPLHFGNGTRLTVT.